This T cell receptor beta chain stems from a study of shared clonotypes between healthy human individuals. Study in general: Aged between 18 and 49, the donors were a couple of women and three men.

A word on this clone: This sample includes further DNA sequences coding for the same CDR3.

The CDR3 sequence is 13 residues long. Trimming pared 0 bases from V and 4 bases from J, leaving 5 bases between. Germline CDR1 is SEHNR and CDR2 is FQNEAQ (reference sequence). The naive CD8 subset, CD45RO-negative cells positively selected for CCR7, excluded terminally differentiated effector memory CD45RA+ cells. Libraries were prepared by immunoSEQ multiplex PCR; TCRdb keeps only in-frame clonotypes and omits some of them. The top ten clones hold less than 25% of a sample with under 850,000 clones, nearly 95% of them seen once. The V gene is TRBV7-9, the J gene TRBJ2-3; no reliable D call. Sample: naive CD8+ T cells sorted from blood. The sequence was collected from a man aged 30 to 39 in good health. In nucleotides, the CDR3 is TGTGCCAGCAGCTTAGCGACGGCAGATACGCAGTATTTT. Amino acid sequence: CASSLATADTQYF.